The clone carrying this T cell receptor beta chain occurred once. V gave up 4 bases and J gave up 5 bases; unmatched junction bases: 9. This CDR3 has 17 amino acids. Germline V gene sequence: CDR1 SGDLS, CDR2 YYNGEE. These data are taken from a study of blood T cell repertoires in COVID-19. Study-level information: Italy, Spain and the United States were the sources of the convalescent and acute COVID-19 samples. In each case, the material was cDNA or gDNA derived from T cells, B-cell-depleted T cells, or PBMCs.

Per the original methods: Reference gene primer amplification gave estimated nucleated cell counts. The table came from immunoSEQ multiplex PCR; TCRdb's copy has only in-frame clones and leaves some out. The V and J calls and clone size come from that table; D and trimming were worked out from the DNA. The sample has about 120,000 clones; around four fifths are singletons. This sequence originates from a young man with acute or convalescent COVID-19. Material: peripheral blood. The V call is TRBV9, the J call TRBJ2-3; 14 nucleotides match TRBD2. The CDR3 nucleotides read TGTGCCAGCAGCCCCCGACTAGCGGGGGGGCATGAAGATACGCAGTATTTT. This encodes CASSPRLAGGHEDTQYF.